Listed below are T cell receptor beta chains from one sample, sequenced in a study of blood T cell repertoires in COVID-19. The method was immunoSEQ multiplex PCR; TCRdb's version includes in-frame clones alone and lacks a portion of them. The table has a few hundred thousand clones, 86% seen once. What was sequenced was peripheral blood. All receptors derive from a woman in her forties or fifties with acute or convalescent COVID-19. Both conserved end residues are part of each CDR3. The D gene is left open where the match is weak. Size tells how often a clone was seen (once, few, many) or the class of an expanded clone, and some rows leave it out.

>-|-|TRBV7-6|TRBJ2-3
TGTGCCAGCAGCTTAGGGGGAGGTAGCAGGGATACGCAGTATTTT
CASSLGGGSRDTQYF
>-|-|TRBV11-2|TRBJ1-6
TGTGCCAGCAGCCGGACAGATAATAATTCACCCCTCCACTTT
CASSRTDNNSPLHF
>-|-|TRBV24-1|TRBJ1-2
TGTGCCACCAGGAAATGGGTGACAGCTATATGCTACACCTTC
CATRKWVTAICYTF
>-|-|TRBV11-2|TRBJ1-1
TGTGCCAGCAGCTTAATGAGCGGGTTGGACACTGAAGCTTTCTTT
CASSLMSGLDTEAFF
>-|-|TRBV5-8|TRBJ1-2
TGTGCCAGCAGCCGTGACTTGGCGGCTAACTATGGCTACACCTTC
CASSRDLAANYGYTF
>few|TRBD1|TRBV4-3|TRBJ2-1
TGCGCCAGCAGCCAAGAAGGGGGGACAGGGGGGAATGAGCAGTTCTTC
CASSQEGGTGGNEQFF
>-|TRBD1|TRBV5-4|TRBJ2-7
TGTGCCAGCAGCTTGGGGGACAGGGGCTACGAGCAGTACTTC
CASSLGDRGYEQYF
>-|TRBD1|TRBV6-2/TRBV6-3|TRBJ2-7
TGTGCCAGCAGCTCCCCAGGGGGCGGAAACGAGCAGTACTTC
CASSSPGGGNEQYF
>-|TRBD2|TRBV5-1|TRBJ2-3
TGCGCCAGCAGCCCGGCGGGGGGGACGGGAGATACGCAGTATTTT
CASSPAGGTGDTQYF
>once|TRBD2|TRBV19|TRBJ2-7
TGTGCCAGTAGTATCCTCCTTAGCGGGGGGGGTTCGGGCGAGCAGTACTTC
CASSILLSGGGSGEQYF
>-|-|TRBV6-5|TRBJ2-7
TGTGCCAGCAGAGGTGGACAGCCCTACGAGCAGTACTTC
CASRGGQPYEQYF
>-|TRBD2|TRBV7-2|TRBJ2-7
TGTGCCAGCAGCTTAACTGCGGGAGGGGCCTACGAGCAGTACTTC
CASSLTAGGAYEQYF
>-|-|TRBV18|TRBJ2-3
TGTGCCAGCTCCCCTAGCACAGATACGCAGTATTTT
CASSPSTDTQYF
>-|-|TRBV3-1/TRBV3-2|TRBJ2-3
TGTGCCAGCAGCCAAGTGAGGGGGGGCTTTCCCCGAATAGATACGCAGTATTTT
CASSQVRGGFPRIDTQYF
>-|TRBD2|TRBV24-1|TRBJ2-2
TGTGCAATACAAGGACTAGCGCATACCGGGGAGCTGTTTTTT
CAIQGLAHTGELFF
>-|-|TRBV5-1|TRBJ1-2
TGCGCCAGCAGCTTGGAAGGGGCCTATGGCTACACCTTC
CASSLEGAYGYTF
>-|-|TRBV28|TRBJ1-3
TGTGCCAGCAACCAACAGGGTTGGGTCTCTGGAAACACCATATATTTT
CASNQQGWVSGNTIYF
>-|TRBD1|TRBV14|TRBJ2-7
TGTGCCAGCAGCTTTCCCAGCAGGGGGCTTTACGAGCAGTACTTC
CASSFPSRGLYEQYF
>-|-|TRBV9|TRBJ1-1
TGTGCCAGCAGCGTTTTGAACGGGGGGAACACTGAAGCTTTCTTT
CASSVLNGGNTEAFF
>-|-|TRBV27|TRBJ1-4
TGTGCCAGCAGCCCCTACGGGGAAACTAATGAAAAACTGTTTTTT
CASSPYGETNEKLFF
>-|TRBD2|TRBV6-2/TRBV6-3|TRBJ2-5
TGTGCCAGCAGTTCACATCCGGGACTAGCGGGGCGAGGACCAGAGACCCAGTACTTC
CASSSHPGLAGRGPETQYF
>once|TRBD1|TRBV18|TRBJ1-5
TGTGCCAGCTCACCAGGGACAGGGGACAATCAGCCCCAGCATTTT
CASSPGTGDNQPQHF
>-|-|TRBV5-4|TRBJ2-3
TGTGCCAGCAGCTCGGACCCCGGGGTAAATACGCAGTATTTT
CASSSDPGVNTQYF
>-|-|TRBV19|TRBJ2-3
TGTGCCAGTAGTCCAACTACAGATACGCAGTATTTT
CASSPTTDTQYF
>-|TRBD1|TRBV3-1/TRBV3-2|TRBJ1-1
TGTGCCAGCAGCCCGAACCCGAGGGGGCGGCACACTGAAGCTTTCTTT
CASSPNPRGRHTEAFF
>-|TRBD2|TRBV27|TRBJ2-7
TGTGCCAGCAGTCCTAACTTAGCGGGAGTTAACGAGCAGTACTTC
CASSPNLAGVNEQYF
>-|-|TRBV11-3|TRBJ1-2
TGTGCCAGCAGCTTAGACCCGGGCTATGGCTACACCTTC
CASSLDPGYGYTF
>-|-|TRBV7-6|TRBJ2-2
TGTGCCAGCAGCCCGGACAAGAACACCGGGGAGCTGTTTTTT
CASSPDKNTGELFF
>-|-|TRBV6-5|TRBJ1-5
TGTGCCAGCCTAGGAGTACTCAATCAGCCCCAGCATTTT
CASLGVLNQPQHF
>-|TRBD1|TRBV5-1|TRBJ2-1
TGCGCCAGCAGCGCCCGGGACAGTTATTTTAGCTCCTACAATGAGCAGTTCTTC
CASSARDSYFSSYNEQFF
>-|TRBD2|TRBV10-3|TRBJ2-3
TGTGCCATATCCACGGACGCGGGAGGCCGGGATACGCAGTATTTT
CAISTDAGGRDTQYF
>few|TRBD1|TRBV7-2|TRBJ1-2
TGTGCCAGCAGCTTAACCACAGGGGGGAACTATGGCTACACCTTC
CASSLTTGGNYGYTF
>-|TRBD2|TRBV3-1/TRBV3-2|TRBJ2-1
TGTGCCAGCAGCGCGGGACTAGCGGGATACAATGAGCAGTTCTTC
CASSAGLAGYNEQFF
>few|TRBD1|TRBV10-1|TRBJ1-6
TGCGCCAGCAGTCCGGGACAGGGGGTGTCACCCCTCCACTTT
CASSPGQGVSPLHF
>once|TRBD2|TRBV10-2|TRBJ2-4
TGCGCCAGCAGTGAGTCAAGTGGACTAGCTGGAAACATTCAGTACTTC
CASSESSGLAGNIQYF
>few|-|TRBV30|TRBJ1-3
TGTGCCTGGAGTGGAAACAATGCTGGAAACACCATATATTTT
CAWSGNNAGNTIYF
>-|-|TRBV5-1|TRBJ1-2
TGCGCCAGCAGCTTGGTACTCAAAGGGGCTACTAACTATGGCTACACCTTC
CASSLVLKGATNYGYTF
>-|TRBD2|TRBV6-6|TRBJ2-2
TGTGCCAGCAGGTTAGCGGGCACCGGGGAGCTGTTTTTT
CASRLAGTGELFF